This T cell receptor beta chain came from a study of human T cells and chemical hapten exposure. The overall study: The patients were mostly female; they had alopecia areata, totalis or universalis.

Trimming took 7 bases from V and 7 from J; bases not matched to a gene: 4. The CDR3 runs 12 residues. Time point reported: patch test 3, about 24 weeks after DPC sensitization. Specified treatment: therapeutic diphenylcyclopropenone sensitization with weekly scalp DPC. Donors were 18 to 70-year-old alopecia patients suitable for DPC. Someone pulled total RNA out of unfractionated whole blood. TCRdb processed the RACE reads anew with MiXCR; each CDR3 protein has one entry. The sample has approximately 90,000 distinct CDR3 sequences, roughly a quarter seen once. The V gene is TRBV12-3 or TRBV12-4, the J gene TRBJ2-7, with 10 bases lining up with TRBD2. The sequence was obtained from a man in his forties with alopecia areata. Some clones in this sample may be carry-over from other donors' samples. The source was whole blood, collected in connection with sensitization to the hapten diphenylcyclopropenone (DPC). CDR3 region: CASKREGLEQYF. The CDR3 coding sequence is TGTGCCAGCAAGCGGGAGGGCCTGGAGCAGTACTTC.